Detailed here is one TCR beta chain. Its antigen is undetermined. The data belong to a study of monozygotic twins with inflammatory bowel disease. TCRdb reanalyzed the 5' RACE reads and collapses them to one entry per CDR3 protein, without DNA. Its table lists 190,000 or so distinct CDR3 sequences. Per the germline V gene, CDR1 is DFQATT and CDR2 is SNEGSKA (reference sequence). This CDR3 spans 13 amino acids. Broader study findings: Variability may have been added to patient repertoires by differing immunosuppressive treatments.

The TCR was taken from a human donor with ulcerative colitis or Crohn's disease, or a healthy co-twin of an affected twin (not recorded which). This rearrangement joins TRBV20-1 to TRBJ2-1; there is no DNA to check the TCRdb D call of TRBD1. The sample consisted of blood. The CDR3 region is CSARDGGGNEQFF.